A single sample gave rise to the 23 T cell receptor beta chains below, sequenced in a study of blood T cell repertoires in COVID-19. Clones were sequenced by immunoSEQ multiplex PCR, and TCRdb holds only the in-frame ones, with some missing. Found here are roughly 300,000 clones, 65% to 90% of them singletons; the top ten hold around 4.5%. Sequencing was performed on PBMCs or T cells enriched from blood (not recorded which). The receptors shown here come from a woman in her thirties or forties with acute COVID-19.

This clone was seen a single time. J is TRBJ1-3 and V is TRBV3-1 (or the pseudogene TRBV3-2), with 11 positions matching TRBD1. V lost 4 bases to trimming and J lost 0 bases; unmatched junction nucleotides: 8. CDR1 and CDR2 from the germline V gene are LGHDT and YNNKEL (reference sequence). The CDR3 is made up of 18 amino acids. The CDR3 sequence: CASSPPRTGGSSGNTIYF. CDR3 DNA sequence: TGTGCCAGCAGCCCCCCTCGGACAGGGGGCTCCTCTGGAAACACCATATATTTT.

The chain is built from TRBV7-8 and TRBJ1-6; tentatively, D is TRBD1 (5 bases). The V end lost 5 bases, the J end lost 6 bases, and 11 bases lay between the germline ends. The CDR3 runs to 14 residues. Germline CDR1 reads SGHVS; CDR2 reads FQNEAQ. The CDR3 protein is CASSPGGGNSPLHF. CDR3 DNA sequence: TGTGCCAGCAGCCCGGGGGGGGGTAATTCACCCCTCCACTTT.

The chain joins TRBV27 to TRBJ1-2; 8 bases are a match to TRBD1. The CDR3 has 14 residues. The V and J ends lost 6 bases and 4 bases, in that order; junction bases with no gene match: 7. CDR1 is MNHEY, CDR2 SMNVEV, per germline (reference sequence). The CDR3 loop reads CASRAPDRVYGYTF. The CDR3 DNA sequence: TGTGCCAGCAGAGCCCCGGACAGGGTCTATGGCTACACCTTC.

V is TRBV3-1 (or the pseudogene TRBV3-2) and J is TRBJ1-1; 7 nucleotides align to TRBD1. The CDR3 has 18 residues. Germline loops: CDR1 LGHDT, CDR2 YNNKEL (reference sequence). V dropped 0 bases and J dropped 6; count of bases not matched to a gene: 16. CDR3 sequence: CASSQDKQGDSHLAEAFF. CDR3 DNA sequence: TGTGCCAGCAGCCAAGATAAGCAGGGGGACTCCCACCTCGCTGAAGCTTTCTTT.

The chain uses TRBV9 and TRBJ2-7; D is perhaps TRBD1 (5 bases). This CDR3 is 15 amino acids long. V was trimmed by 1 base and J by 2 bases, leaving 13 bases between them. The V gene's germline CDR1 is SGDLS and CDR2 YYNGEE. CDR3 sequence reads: CASSVSPGNAYEQYF. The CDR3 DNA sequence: TGTGCCAGCAGCGTATCCCCAGGGAACGCCTACGAGCAGTACTTC.

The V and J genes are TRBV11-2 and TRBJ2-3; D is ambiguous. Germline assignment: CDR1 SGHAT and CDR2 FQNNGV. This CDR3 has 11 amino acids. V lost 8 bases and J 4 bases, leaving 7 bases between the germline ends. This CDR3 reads CASATSDTQYF. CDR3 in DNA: TGTGCCAGCGCTACTTCAGATACGCAGTATTTT.

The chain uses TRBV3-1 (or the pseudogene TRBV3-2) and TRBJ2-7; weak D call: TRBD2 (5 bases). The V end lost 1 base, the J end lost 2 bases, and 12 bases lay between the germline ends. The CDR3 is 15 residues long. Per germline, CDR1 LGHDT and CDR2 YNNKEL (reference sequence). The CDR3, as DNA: TGTGCCAGCAGCCAAGGTCTAGCAGAGGCCTACGAGCAGTACTTC. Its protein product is CASSQGLAEAYEQYF.

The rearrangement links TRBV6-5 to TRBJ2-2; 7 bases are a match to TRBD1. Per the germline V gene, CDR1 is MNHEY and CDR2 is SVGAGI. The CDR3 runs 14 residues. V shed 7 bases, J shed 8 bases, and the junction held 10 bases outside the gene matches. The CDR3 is CASTTTGNGGELFF. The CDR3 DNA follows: TGTGCCAGCACCACGACAGGGAATGGAGGGGAGCTGTTTTTT.

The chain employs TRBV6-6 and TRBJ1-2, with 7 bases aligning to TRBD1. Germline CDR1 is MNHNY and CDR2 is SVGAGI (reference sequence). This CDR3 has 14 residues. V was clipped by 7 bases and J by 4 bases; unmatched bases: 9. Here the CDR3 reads CASTSTGTAYGYTF. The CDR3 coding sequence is TGTGCCAGCACTTCGACAGGGACCGCCTATGGCTACACCTTC.

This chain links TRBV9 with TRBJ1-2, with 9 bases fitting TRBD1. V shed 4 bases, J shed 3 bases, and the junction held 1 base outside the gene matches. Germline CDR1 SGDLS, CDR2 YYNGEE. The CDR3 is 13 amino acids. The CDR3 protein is CASSRDRDYGYTF. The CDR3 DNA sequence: TGTGCCAGCAGCAGGGACAGGGACTATGGCTACACCTTC.

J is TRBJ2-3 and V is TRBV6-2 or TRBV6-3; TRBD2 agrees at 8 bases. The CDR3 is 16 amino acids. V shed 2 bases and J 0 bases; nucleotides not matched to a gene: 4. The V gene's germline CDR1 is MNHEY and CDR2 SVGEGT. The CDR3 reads CASSYPSGPSTDTQYF. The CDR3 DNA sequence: TGTGCCAGCAGTTACCCTAGCGGGCCAAGCACAGATACGCAGTATTTT.

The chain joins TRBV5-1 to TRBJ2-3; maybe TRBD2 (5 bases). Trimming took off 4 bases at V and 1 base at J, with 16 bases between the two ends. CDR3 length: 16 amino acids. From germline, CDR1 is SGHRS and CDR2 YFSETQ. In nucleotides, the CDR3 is TGCGCCAGCAGCCCCGGGGATGGTGCAGGCACAGATACGCAGTATTTT. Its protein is CASSPGDGAGTDTQYF.

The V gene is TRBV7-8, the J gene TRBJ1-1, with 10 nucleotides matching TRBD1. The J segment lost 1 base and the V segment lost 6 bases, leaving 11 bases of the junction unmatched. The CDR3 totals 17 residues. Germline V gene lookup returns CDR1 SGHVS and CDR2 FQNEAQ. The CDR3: CASSSRDRGAPNTEAFF. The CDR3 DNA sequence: TGTGCCAGCAGTTCGAGGGACAGGGGAGCCCCGAACACTGAAGCTTTCTTT. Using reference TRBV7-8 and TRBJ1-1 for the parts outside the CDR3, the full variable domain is GAGVSQSPRYKVAKRGQDVALRCDPISGHVSLFWYQQALGQGPEFLTYFQNEAQLDKSGLPSDRFFAERPEGSVSTLKIQRTQQEDSAVYLCASSSRDRGAPNTEAFFGQGTRLTVV.

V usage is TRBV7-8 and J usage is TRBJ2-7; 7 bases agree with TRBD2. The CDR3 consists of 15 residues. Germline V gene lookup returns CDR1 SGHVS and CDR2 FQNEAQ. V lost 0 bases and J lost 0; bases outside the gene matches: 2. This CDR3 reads CASSLARTSSYEQYF. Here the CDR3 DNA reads TGTGCCAGCAGCTTAGCTCGGACTAGCTCCTACGAGCAGTACTTC.

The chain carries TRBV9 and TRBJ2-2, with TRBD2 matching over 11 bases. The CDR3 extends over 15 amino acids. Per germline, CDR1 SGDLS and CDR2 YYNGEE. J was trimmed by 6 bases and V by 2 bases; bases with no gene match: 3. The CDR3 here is CASSVGLAAAGELFF. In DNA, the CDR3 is TGTGCCAGCAGCGTGGGACTAGCGGCCGCCGGGGAGCTGTTTTTT.

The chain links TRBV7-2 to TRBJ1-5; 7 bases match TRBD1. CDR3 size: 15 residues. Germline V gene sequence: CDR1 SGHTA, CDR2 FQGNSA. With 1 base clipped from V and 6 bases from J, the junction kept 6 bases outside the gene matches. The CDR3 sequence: CASSLVEGARQPQHF. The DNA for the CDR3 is TGTGCCAGCAGCTTAGTTGAGGGGGCGCGTCAGCCCCAGCATTTT.

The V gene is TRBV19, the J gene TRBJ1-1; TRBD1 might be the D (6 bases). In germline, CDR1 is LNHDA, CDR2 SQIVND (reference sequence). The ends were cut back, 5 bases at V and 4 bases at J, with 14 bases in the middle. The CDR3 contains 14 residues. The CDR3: CASSQGRSGTEAFF. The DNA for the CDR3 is TGTGCCAGTAGTCAGGGGAGATCTGGCACTGAAGCTTTCTTT.

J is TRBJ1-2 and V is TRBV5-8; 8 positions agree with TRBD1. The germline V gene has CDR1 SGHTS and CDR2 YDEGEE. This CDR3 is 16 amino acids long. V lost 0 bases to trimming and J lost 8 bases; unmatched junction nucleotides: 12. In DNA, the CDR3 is TGTGCCAGCAGCTTGGGAGGCGGACAGGGTCTTATCGGCTACACCTTC. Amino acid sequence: CASSLGGGQGLIGYTF. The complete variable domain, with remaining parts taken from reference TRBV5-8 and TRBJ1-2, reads EAGVTQSPTHLIKTRGQQATLRCSPISGHTSVYWYQQALGLGLQFLLWYDEGEERNRGNFPPRFSGRQFPNYSSELNVNALELEDSALYLCASSLGGGQGLIGYTFGSGTRLTVV.

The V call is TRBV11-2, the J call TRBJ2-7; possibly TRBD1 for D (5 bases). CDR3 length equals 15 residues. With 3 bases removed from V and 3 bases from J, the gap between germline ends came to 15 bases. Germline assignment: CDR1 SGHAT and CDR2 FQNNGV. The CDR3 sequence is CASSLSGARDYEQYF. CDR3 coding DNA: TGTGCCAGCAGCTTGTCAGGCGCCAGGGACTACGAGCAGTACTTC. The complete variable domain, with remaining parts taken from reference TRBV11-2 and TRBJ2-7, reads EAGVAQSPRYKIIEKRQSVAFWCNPISGHATLYWYQQILGQGPKLLIQFQNNGVVDDSQLPKDRFSAERLKGVDSTLKIQPAKLEDSAVYLCASSLSGARDYEQYFGPGTRLTVT.

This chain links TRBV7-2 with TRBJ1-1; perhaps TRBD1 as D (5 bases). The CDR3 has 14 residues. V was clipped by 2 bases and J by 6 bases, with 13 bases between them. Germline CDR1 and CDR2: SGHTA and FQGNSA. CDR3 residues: CASSLNRLSSEAFF. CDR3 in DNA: TGTGCCAGCAGCTTAAACAGGCTATCTTCTGAAGCTTTCTTT.

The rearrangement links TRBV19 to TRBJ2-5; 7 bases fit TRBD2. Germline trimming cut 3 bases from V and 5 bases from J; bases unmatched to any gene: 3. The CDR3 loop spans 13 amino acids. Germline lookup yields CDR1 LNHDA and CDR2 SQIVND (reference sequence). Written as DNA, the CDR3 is TGTGCCAGTAGTATGGGGGGGAAGGAGACCCAGTACTTC. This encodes CASSMGGKETQYF.

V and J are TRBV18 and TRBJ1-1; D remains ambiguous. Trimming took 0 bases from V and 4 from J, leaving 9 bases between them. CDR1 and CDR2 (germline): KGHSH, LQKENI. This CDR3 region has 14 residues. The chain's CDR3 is CASSPPGGLTEAFF. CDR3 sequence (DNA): TGTGCCAGCTCACCACCAGGCGGCCTCACTGAAGCTTTCTTT.

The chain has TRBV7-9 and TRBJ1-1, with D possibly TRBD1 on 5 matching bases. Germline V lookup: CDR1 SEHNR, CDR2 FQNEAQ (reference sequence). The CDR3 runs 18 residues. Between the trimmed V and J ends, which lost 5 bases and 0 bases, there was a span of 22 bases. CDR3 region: CASSKRGPNGRVNTEAFF. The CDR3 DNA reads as TGTGCCAGCAGCAAAAGGGGCCCCAACGGCAGAGTGAACACTGAAGCTTTCTTT.